The clone carrying this TCR beta chain was seen only a few times. The antigen is not known. The entirety of the isolated RNA underwent reverse transcription, so expressed TCRB transcripts were sequenced. TCRdb's copy holds only in-frame clones and misses some; the assay was immunoSEQ multiplex PCR. This table has about 900,000 clones, around a sixth appearing once. Trimming took 5 bases from V and 1 from J, leaving 9 bases between them. CDR1 MDHEN and CDR2 SYDVKM come from the germline V gene. This CDR3 has 15 amino acids. This sample is part of a study of beta chain features in type 1 diabetes. Overall study: Across the samples, approximately 98,000,000 sorted cells were examined in total.

Study observations and caveats: Relative to healthy donors, patients appeared to have naive, central memory and Treg TCRB repertoires that were more similar. Within each of all four CD4+ subsets, Type 1 diabetes patients had TCRB CDR3s that were moderately but significantly shorter.

Averaging about 116 mL, one heparinised blood draw came from each individual donor. This chain links TRBV28 with TRBJ2-6; D may be TRBD1 (5 bases). The sequence was collected from a young woman in good health. Sequencing was done on a sample of naive CD4+ T cells from blood. The CDR3 sequence is CASSPRQSGANVLTF. As DNA, the CDR3 is TGTGCCAGCAGTCCTAGACAGTCTGGGGCCAACGTCCTGACTTTC.